This TCR beta chain is drawn from a study of shared clonotypes between healthy human individuals. On sorted subsets, replicate PCRs used 200 to 250 ng DNA, or tens of thousands of T cell genomes. Assay used: immunoSEQ multiplex PCR; TCRdb lists only in-frame clones, some missing. The data show some 2,500,000 clones, 80% to 95% seen once. Trimming removed 2 bases at V and 7 bases at J, with 12 bases between. The CDR3 loop spans 13 amino acids. Germline CDR1 MNHEY, CDR2 SMNVEV (reference sequence). This clone was picked up one time. The sequence was collected from a man aged 18-30 years in good health. Some clones in this sample may be carry-over from other donors' samples. This chain uses TRBV27 with TRBJ2-7, with a possible D match to TRBD1 (6 bases). Sequencing was carried out using naive CD4+ T cells from PBMCs. Subset: CD45RA+ positively selected. The CDR3 loop reads CASSLRDTLEQYF. The CDR3 region has the DNA TGTGCCAGCAGTTTAAGGGACACCCTGGAGCAGTACTTC.